These T cell receptor beta chains were read from a single sample in a study of CD8+ T cells in alopecia areata. Only in-frame clones appear in the TCRdb table, and some are missing; sequencing was by immunoSEQ multiplex PCR. The sample yields roughly 210,000 clones, around two fifths seen once. The specimen was CD4+ T cells sorted from blood, collected at approximately week 36, from a patient treated with tofacitinib. Receptor source: a human donor with alopecia areata. Each CDR3 is given without its conserved first and last residue. The order of the fields is D gene, CDR3 length, clone size, V gene, CDR3 protein. A D gene is named only where the DNA matches it firmly. Where a row states a size, it is once, few, many or the class of an expanded clone; other rows omit it.

TRBD2	15	many	TRBV7-2	ASSLASSGRGPGELF
NA	14	NA	TRBV5-1	ASSLAPGVGSYEQY
NA	10	NA	TRBV6-4	ASSNPPNEQF
TRBD2	10	few	TRBV5-6	ASSLSLAASY
TRBD1	12	NA	TRBV29-1	SVRTGAFTDTQY
NA	11	few	TRBV29-1	SVVRGMNTEAF
NA	16	NA	TRBV11-2	ASSLVSVYGGKKNIQY
TRBD1	11	NA	TRBV5-1	ASGTGGQETQY
NA	11	once	TRBV5-1	ASSSLAENTQY
TRBD2	14	few	TRBV5-4	ASSSTPGLGDRTQY
TRBD1	12	NA	TRBV5-6	ASSLGTVIYGYT
TRBD2	12	NA	TRBV6-5	ASQASGRAGELF
NA	11	NA	TRBV30	AWGLIENTEAF
NA	12	NA	TRBV6-5	ASSWTRSTDTQY
NA	15	few	TRBV5-6	ASSPGGGDTRSYEQY
TRBD2	17	few	TRBV19	ASSTPTSGILSGANVLT
NA	10	NA	TRBV14	ASRGSGNTIY
NA	13	NA	TRBV28	ASSLRRQLPYEQY
NA	12	NA	TRBV5-1	ASSFTGATGELF
NA	13	NA	TRBV7-9	ASSPRGSPGNTIY
NA	13	few	TRBV29-1	SVESGGSSYNEQF
NA	9	few	TRBV28	ASSARAGYT
NA	13	NA	TRBV29-1	SVDGLEKETDTQY
TRBD1	13	few	TRBV29-1	SVRDPGQGRTEAF
NA	12	many	TRBV6-6	ASSYSSGANVLT
TRBD1	13	few	TRBV4-3	ASSQGQGHLETQY
NA	9	few	TRBV6-6	AGAAGNTIY
NA	10	NA	TRBV10-3	ATSDGRRGYT
NA	14	once	TRBV9	ASSVRARGATYEQY
NA	12	few	TRBV11-2	ASSPIGGVWTQY
TRBD2	14	NA	TRBV7-8	ASSPSGTSASYEQY
TRBD2	11	once	TRBV4-1	ASRAGGGETQY
NA	11	NA	TRBV25-1	ASSDWQTETQY
TRBD2	9	NA	TRBV20-1	SARGGAGVD
TRBD1	13	NA	TRBV27	ASRPTGAQSSGQY
NA	13	many	TRBV29-1	SVELGDAFYYEQY
NA	12	NA	TRBV9	ASSGDGSNQPQH
NA	8	NA	TRBV28	ASGRNEQF
TRBD2	11	once	TRBV2	ASSAGLAETQY
NA	10	NA	TRBV7-2	ASNTGAGGYT
TRBD2	15	once	TRBV4-2	ASSLSGTSGSREIQY
TRBD1	10	NA	TRBV18	ASSRTGGEQY
TRBD1	14	NA	TRBV29-1	SVTRGRDRGQNEQY
NA	13	NA	TRBV4-2	ASSPAGASYGTQY
NA	12	NA	TRBV7-2	ASSLRARVDTQY
NA	7	few	TRBV29-1	SAEEGAF
NA	12	NA	TRBV6-5	ASSPREAVRTQY
TRBD2	14	few	TRBV7-2	ASSLAGTSSYNEQF
TRBD1	13	NA	TRBV28	ASSGPGTGWYGYT
NA	8	NA	TRBV29-1	SVRGEEQY
NA	13	few	TRBV7-2	ASSPSRGGTDTQY
TRBD1	14	once	TRBV15	ATSIRTGPFNQPQH
NA	10	NA	TRBV19	ASSIGYGEQY
NA	9	few	TRBV14	ASSQGRVVY
NA	12	few	TRBV29-1	SVDSGTGGEKLF
NA	17	NA	TRBV27	ASSLFSVQWATGANVLT
NA	12	few	TRBV7-3	ASSPGGTHYEQY
TRBD1	12	NA	TRBV7-3	ASSLTGNRETQY
NA	13	few	TRBV11-2	ASSRVGTTSYEQY
TRBD2	13	few	TRBV9	ASSVGPGGSDEQF